The rows below give T cell receptor beta chains drawn from one sample of a study of blood T cell repertoires in COVID-19. Using immunoSEQ multiplex PCR, the repertoire was profiled, and TCRdb retains in-frame clones only, with some absent. The sample has approximately 120,000 clones, approximately 83% seen once. The sample comprised peripheral blood. These receptors were obtained from a woman of 80 years or more with acute or convalescent COVID-19. CDR3s include the opening cysteine and the closing phenylalanine or tryptophan. The order of the fields is J gene, V gene, D gene, clone size, CDR3 DNA, CDR3 protein. The D gene is left open where the match is weak. Size is stated for part of the rows, as once, few or many counts, or as a class when the clone is expanded.

TRBJ1-5 TRBV19 - - TGTGCCAGTAGTATCCCCACCCGAGGAGGGTCTCAGCCCCAGCATTTT CASSIPTRGGSQPQHF
TRBJ1-2 TRBV11-2 TRBD1 few TGTGCCAGCAGCCGAATGACAGGGGGATTTTCCCACTATGGCTACACCTTC CASSRMTGGFSHYGYTF
TRBJ1-1 TRBV4-1 TRBD1 - TGCGCCAGCAGCCGCGGACAGGGAAATCGGGCTGAAGCTTTCTTT CASSRGQGNRAEAFF
TRBJ2-5 TRBV5-1 - - TGCGCCAGCAGCGAGGGGGGGATCCAAGAGACCCAGTACTTC CASSEGGIQETQYF
TRBJ1-6 TRBV3-1/TRBV3-2 TRBD1 once TGTGCCAGCAGCCAAACGGGACAGGTTTCACCCCTCCACTTT CASSQTGQVSPLHF
TRBJ1-3 TRBV7-2 - - TGTGCCAGCAGCCTCACAGGGAATGGAAACACCATATATTTT CASSLTGNGNTIYF
TRBJ2-5 TRBV5-1 - once TGCGCCAGCAACAGGGGAGGATTGCAAGAGACCCAGTACTTC CASNRGGLQETQYF
TRBJ2-4 TRBV7-9 - once TGTGCCAGCAGCTTAGTCGGGGAAAAGCGGGACATTCAGTACTTC CASSLVGEKRDIQYF
TRBJ2-7 TRBV21-1 - - TGTGCCAGCAGCATTACTCGGAATGGGACATCCGAGCAGTACTTC CASSITRNGTSEQYF
TRBJ1-5 TRBV10-2 - - TGCGCCAGCAGCTTGGACATGAGCAATCAGCCCCAGCATTTT CASSLDMSNQPQHF
TRBJ1-1 TRBV9 - - TGTGCCAGCAGCCCCCCGGTCTCGAACACTGAAGCTTTCTTT CASSPPVSNTEAFF
TRBJ1-1 TRBV2 - - TGTGCCAGCAGTGGGGAGGGGACGGACACTGAAGCTTTCTTT CASSGEGTDTEAFF
TRBJ2-3 TRBV18 - - TGTGCCAGCTCACCACAAGGCGGGTCCAGCACAGATACGCAGTATTTT CASSPQGGSSTDTQYF
TRBJ1-2 TRBV27 - - TGTGCCAGCAGTATAGGCAGGGGAGACTATGGCTACACCTTC CASSIGRGDYGYTF